This is a list of T cell receptor beta chains from one sample in a study of CD8+CD57+ T cells in acquired aplastic anemia. TCRdb re-analysed the reads in MiXCR, keeping a single row per CDR3 protein. The sample includes 200,000 to 250,000 distinct CDR3 sequences, about half of them seen just once. The source material was sorted CD4+, CD8+, or CD8+CD57+ T cells (not recorded which) from PBMCs. The receptors were gathered from a human donor with aplastic anemia. Both conserved end residues are part of each CDR3. D genes are given only for firm matches. Only part of the rows carry a size: once, few, many, or a class if the clone is expanded.

size	V	D	J	CDR3	DNA
.	TRBV7-9	.	TRBJ1-5	CASSLAASVSQLQHF	TGTGCCAGCAGCTTAGCGGCTAGCGTCTCTCAGCTCCAGCATTTT
many	TRBV9	TRBD1	TRBJ1-1	CASSTHGTGTEAFF	TGTGCCAGCAGCACCCACGGGACAGGGACTGAAGCTTTCTTT
once	TRBV10-3	.	TRBJ2-1	CAISTTSPSYNEQFF	TGTGCCATCAGTACTACTAGCCCTTCCTACAATGAGCAGTTCTTC
.	TRBV6-1	.	TRBJ2-2	CASIQGRNTGELFF	TGTGCCAGCATACAGGGCCGCAACACCGGGGAGCTGTTTTTT
.	TRBV7-3	.	TRBJ2-7	CASSLIGGARGEQYF	TGTGCCAGCAGCTTAATTGGGGGGGCCCGAGGCGAGCAGTACTTC
.	TRBV20-1	TRBD1	TRBJ2-7	CSATLHDRVGYEQYF	TGCAGTGCTACCCTACACGACAGGGTAGGATACGAGCAGTACTTC
.	TRBV7-8	.	TRBJ1-5	CASTPDVNQPQHF	TGTGCCAGCACACCCGACGTCAATCAGCCCCAGCATTTT
.	TRBV7-9	.	TRBJ1-2	CASTRGLRDYGYTF	TGTGCCAGCACCCGCGGGCTCAGAGACTATGGCTACACCTTC
.	TRBV7-8	.	TRBJ1-2	CASSLLSGESNYGYTF	TGTGCCAGCAGCTTACTGTCCGGGGAGTCTAACTATGGCTACACCTTC
.	TRBV24-1	TRBD1	TRBJ2-7	CASSDLGPGQRVYEQYF	TGTGCCTCCAGTGATTTGGGACCGGGACAGCGAGTCTACGAGCAGTACTTC
many	TRBV5-1	TRBD2	TRBJ2-7	CASSLDGGGAGEQYF	TGCGCCAGCAGCTTGGATGGCGGGGGTGCTGGCGAGCAGTACTTC
many	TRBV5-1	TRBD1	TRBJ1-4	CASSSDRDGEKLFF	TGCGCCAGCAGTTCCGACAGGGACGGTGAAAAACTGTTTTTT
.	TRBV28	.	TRBJ1-5	CATLGAARQPQHF	TGTGCCACCCTGGGGGCAGCCCGGCAGCCCCAGCATTTT
.	TRBV7-2	.	TRBJ1-6	CASSLAGPGAGSPLHF	TGTGCCAGCAGCTTAGCGGGCCCGGGGGCTGGTTCACCCCTCCACTTT
.	TRBV25-1	.	TRBJ2-5	CASSEPGGTETQYF	TGTGCCAGCAGTGAACCCGGGGGCACAGAGACCCAGTACTTC
few	TRBV6-1	TRBD1	TRBJ1-5	CASSAGGQGASYSNQPQHF	TGTGCCAGCAGTGCAGGCGGGCAGGGGGCTTCATATAGCAATCAGCCCCAGCATTTT
.	TRBV7-3	.	TRBJ2-7	CASSVGPLSYEQYF	TGTGCCAGCAGTGTGGGACCTCTCTCCTACGAGCAGTACTTC
few	TRBV28	.	TRBJ1-5	CASSRKTGIGFSNQPQHF	TGTGCCAGCAGCCGTAAAACAGGGATCGGGTTTAGCAATCAGCCCCAGCATTTT
many	TRBV6-1	TRBD1	TRBJ1-6	CASSENGDRGSPLHF	TGTGCCAGCAGTGAAAATGGGGACAGGGGCTCACCCCTCCACTTT
.	TRBV19	.	TRBJ2-3	CASSWAGGSTDTQYF	TGTGCCAGTAGTTGGGCCGGAGGGAGCACAGATACGCAGTATTTT
.	TRBV28	.	TRBJ2-7	CASSCGSSYEQYF	TGTGCCAGCAGTTGCGGAAGCTCCTACGAGCAGTACTTC
many	TRBV15	.	TRBJ1-1	CATSRETGNTEAFF	TGTGCCACCAGCAGAGAGACGGGGAACACTGAAGCTTTCTTT
.	TRBV9	.	TRBJ2-3	CASSLRPGSTDTQYF	TGTGCCAGCAGCTTGAGGCCGGGGAGCACAGATACGCAGTATTTT
.	TRBV10-3	TRBD2	TRBJ2-7	CATSDSPGGSYEQYF	TGTGCCACCAGTGATTCCCCGGGGGGGAGCTACGAGCAGTACTTC